This paragraph covers one T cell receptor beta chain sequence. Source study methods: Estimation of nucleated cell counts relied on the amplification of reference gene primers. Repertoires were generated with immunoSEQ multiplex PCR, while TCRdb's copy carries only in-frame clones and drops some. V and J calls and clone size are those listed in that table; D and trimming were worked out from the DNA. The data contain roughly 420,000 clones, approximately 87% of them singletons. The record originates from a study of blood T cell repertoires in COVID-19. In the study overall: The analysed material was cDNA or gDNA that came from T cells, B-cell-depleted T cells, or PBMCs.

The sequence was collected from a young woman with acute COVID-19. Sequencing was carried out using PBMCs or T cells enriched from blood (not recorded which).

CDR3 DNA: TGTGCCAGCAGCTTAAAGGGGGCGGTTAACACTGAAGCTTTCTTT. Protein sequence: CASSLKGAVNTEAFF. The chain combines TRBV7-8 with TRBJ1-1, with TRBD1 matching over 7 bases. V gave up 2 bases and J gave up 2 bases; unmatched junction bases: 5. CDR1 and CDR2 from the germline V gene are SGHVS and FQNEAQ. This CDR3 has 15 amino acids.